A single sample is the source of the 15 T cell receptor beta chains below, sequenced in a study of cytomegalovirus exposure and HLA in healthy donors. PCR employed 60 Vbeta and 13 Jbeta primers. Data came from immunoSEQ multiplex PCR; TCRdb stores just in-frame clones and leaves some out. The repertoire includes some 180,000 clones, roughly 79% of them detected once, and 2.9% sits in the top ten. Sequences were obtained from PBMCs. The receptors were gathered from a male donor in good health and CMV-seronegative.

V and J are TRBV30 and TRBJ1-1; D is ambiguous. CDR1 and CDR2 from the germline V gene are GTSNPN and SVGIG (reference sequence). The V and J ends lost 4 bases and 1 base respectively, with 16 bases between them. CDR3 length: 15 residues. DNA for the CDR3: TGTGCCTGGATACGGCGCGGGGAGGGGAACACTGAAGCTTTCTTT. Translation gives CAWIRRGEGNTEAFF. Supplemented by reference TRBV30 and TRBJ1-1, the full variable domain reads SQTIHQWPATLVQPVGSPLSLECTVEGTSNPNLYWYRQAAGRGLQLLFYSVGIGQISSEVPQNLSASRPQDRQFILSSKKLLLSDSGFYLCAWIRRGEGNTEAFFGQGTRLTVV.

This clone was seen a few times. CDR3 DNA: TGTGCCAGCAGTTACTCGGGGACAGGGCGCGGCCAGCCCCAGCATTTT. Residues: CASSYSGTGRGQPQHF. The chain has TRBV6-6 and TRBJ1-5, with TRBD1 matching 9 bases. Per germline, CDR1 MNHNY and CDR2 SVGAGI (reference sequence). Germline trimming cut 0 bases from V and 7 bases from J; bases unmatched to any gene: 7. This CDR3 contains 16 residues.

The CDR3 nucleotides are TGTGCCATCAGTGACCCCTGGGGCGGGGGGGTGTCAGATACGCAGTATTTT. Translating gives CAISDPWGGGVSDTQYF. J is TRBJ2-3 and V is TRBV10-3; 9 bases match TRBD2. Germline V lookup: CDR1 ENHRY, CDR2 SYGVKD. This CDR3 has 17 amino acids. Trimming cost V 3 bases and J 4 bases; bases outside gene matches: 11.

This clone was picked up a small number of times. The chain is built from TRBV30 and TRBJ2-1, with D possibly TRBD2 on 6 matching bases. The CDR3 runs to 13 residues. From germline, CDR1 is GTSNPN and CDR2 SVGIG (reference sequence). The germline V and J ends were trimmed by 5 bases and 4 bases, with 12 bases remaining between them. The CDR3 sequence is CAWGRSTYNEQFF. CDR3 DNA: TGTGCCTGGGGGAGGAGTACATACAATGAGCAGTTCTTC.

The gene calls are TRBV6-6 and TRBJ1-1, with D tentatively TRBD1 (5 bases). The CDR3 is 12 residues long. V dropped 8 bases and J dropped 1 base, with 8 bases sitting between them. Germline CDR1 is MNHNY and CDR2 is SVGAGI (reference sequence). CDR3 sequence reads: CASPGGNTEAFF. The CDR3 bases are TGTGCCAGCCCCGGGGGGAACACTGAAGCTTTCTTT.

The chain links TRBV9 to TRBJ2-2, with 8 bases aligning to TRBD2. The CDR3 spans 16 residues. V lost 1 base, J lost 1 base, and 3 bases stayed unmatched. Looked up from germline, CDR1 is SGDLS and CDR2 is YYNGEE. The CDR3 region is CASSVSAGGNTGELFF. CDR3 coding DNA: TGTGCCAGCAGCGTATCTGCGGGAGGGAACACCGGGGAGCTGTTTTTT.

V and J are TRBV6-5 and TRBJ2-1, with TRBD2 matching over 7 bases. This CDR3 is 16 amino acids long. CDR1 and CDR2 (germline): MNHEY, SVGAGI. V shed 1 base and J 8 bases; nucleotides not matched to a gene: 11. The DNA of the CDR3 is TGTGCCAGCAGTTACTATGGCGGGAGTTCGGGCTATGAGCAGTTCTTC. Protein: CASSYYGGSSGYEQFF.

The chain employs TRBV4-1 and TRBJ1-1; D not resolved. The CDR3 sequence is 13 residues long. Germline CDR1 is MGHRA and CDR2 is YSYEKL. V was shortened by 1 base and J by 4 bases, with 7 bases between the two germline ends. The CDR3 region has the DNA TGCGCCAGCAGCCAAGTACAGTCCACTGAAGCTTTCTTT. Translation: CASSQVQSTEAFF.

The V gene is TRBV29-1, the J gene TRBJ2-7, with D tentatively TRBD1 (5 bases). The CDR3 consists of 12 residues. Germline loops: CDR1 SQVTM, CDR2 ANQGSEA. The V gene lost 3 bases and the J gene lost 6 bases, with 12 bases spanning the gap. DNA for the CDR3: TGCAGCGTTGAGAGGCAGGGCGGCGAGCAGTACTTC. This gives the protein CSVERQGGEQYF.

The V and J genes are TRBV6-6 and TRBJ2-1, with 7 bases lining up with TRBD2. V was clipped by 2 bases and J by 0 bases; unmatched bases: 1. In germline, CDR1 is MNHNY, CDR2 SVGAGI (reference sequence). The CDR3 is made up of 15 amino acids. The CDR3 DNA is TGTGCCAGCAGTTACGGCGGGAGCTCCTACAATGAGCAGTTCTTC. It codes for CASSYGGSSYNEQFF.

The chain has TRBV4-3 and TRBJ1-2, with D maybe TRBD1 (6 bases). The germline V gene encodes CDR1 LGHNA and CDR2 YSLEER. The CDR3 has 15 amino acids. V lost 6 bases and J 2 bases, leaving 16 bases between the germline ends. CDR3 DNA: TGCGCCAGCAGAGCCAGTCCTACAGGGAACTATGGCTACACCTTC. It encodes CASRASPTGNYGYTF.

V usage is TRBV11-2 and J usage is TRBJ1-3, with D possibly matching TRBD1 (6 bases). The CDR3 sequence is 15 residues long. V shed 2 bases and J shed 2 bases, with 10 bases lying between them. Germline values: CDR1 SGHAT, CDR2 FQNNGV. This CDR3 is CASSLSPGAGNTIYF. CDR3 DNA: TGTGCCAGCAGCTTATCCCCAGGGGCTGGAAACACCATATATTTT.

The chain links TRBV5-1 to TRBJ1-5; TRBD1 matches at 11 bases. This CDR3 spans 15 amino acids. CDR1 and CDR2 (germline): SGHRS, YFSETQ. Trimming cost V 3 bases and J 6 bases; bases outside gene matches: 5. CDR3 sequence (DNA): TGCGCCAGCAGCTCCGGGACAGGGGGGACTCAGCCCCAGCATTTT. It translates to CASSSGTGGTQPQHF.

The rearrangement links TRBV19 to TRBJ2-4; 7 bases match TRBD1. From germline, CDR1 is LNHDA and CDR2 SQIVND (reference sequence). This CDR3 has 12 amino acids. V lost 8 bases to trimming and J lost 9 bases; unmatched junction nucleotides: 7. The CDR3 is CASRQGLGIQYF. The CDR3 nucleotides read TGTGCCAGTCGACAGGGTCTGGGCATTCAGTACTTC.

This chain uses TRBV28 with TRBJ1-2, with unresolved D. Germline CDR1 MDHEN, CDR2 SYDVKM. Trimming shortened V by 3 bases and J by 8 bases, and 13 bases separated the two germline ends. This CDR3 spans 13 amino acids. CDR3 in DNA: TGTGCCAGCAGTTTTGAGGGAGGCCGCGGCTACACCTTC. This sequence encodes CASSFEGGRGYTF.